This TCR beta chain came from a study of long-term antiretroviral therapy in people with HIV. In the study overall: In the earliest collections, sampling predates the 2015 immediate-ART recommendation by about a decade. Study-wide results and limits: HIV repertoires had narrower CDR3 length ranges than controls.

There are 16 residues in the CDR3. After removal of 1 base from V and 10 bases from J, the junction contained 12 bases not matched to a gene. Germline V gene lookup returns CDR1 SGHVS and CDR2 FQNEAQ. Comments on this clone: The antigen is not known.

Assay version v3.0 of immunoSEQ was used, and it was run at survey level. Here immunoSEQ multiplex PCR was the method, and the copy in TCRdb shows in-frame clones only, minus some. The table includes tens of thousands of clones, 82% detected once. This TCR derives from a man aged 18 to 30 with HIV. The sequencing here drew on unsorted PBMCs, taken 0.3 years after starting antiretroviral therapy. The chain carries TRBV7-8 and TRBJ2-1; 8 nucleotides match TRBD2. The CDR3 DNA reads TGTGCCAGCAGCTTAGAATACGGGGGGGGCCCGGAGGAGCAGTTCTTC. It codes for CASSLEYGGGPEEQFF.